Following are 7 T cell receptor beta chains from one sample sequenced in a study of metastatic and nonmetastatic thyroid tumors. Patients had received no treatment of any kind before thyroid surgery. TCRdb re-clonotyped the PCR reads via MiXCR. Of about 20,000 clones in the sample, approximately 26% are singletons; the top ten hold 6.1%. The specimen sequenced was blood. Receptors originate from a female donor with papillary thyroid cancer or a benign thyroid nodule (not recorded which). Some clones in this sample may be carry-over from other donors' samples.

V gene TRBV7-9 combines with J gene TRBJ2-7; D remains ambiguous. CDR1 and CDR2 from the germline V gene are SEHNR and FQNEAQ (reference sequence). Trimming took off 5 bases at V and 5 bases at J, with 10 bases between the two ends. This CDR3 is 12 amino acids long. Here the CDR3 DNA reads TGTGCCAGCAGCCTTAGTCCCCACGAGCAGTACTTC. This gives the protein CASSLSPHEQYF. The whole variable domain, remainder taken from reference TRBV7-9 and TRBJ2-7, is DTGVSQNPRHKITKRGQNVTFRCDPISEHNRLYWYRQTLGQGPEFLTYFQNEAQLEKSRLLSDRFSAERPKGSFSTLEIQRTEQGDSAMYLCASSLSPHEQYFGPGTRLTVT.

V is TRBV7-2 and J is TRBJ1-2; tentatively, D is TRBD1 (6 bases). This CDR3 is built from 13 residues. The germline V gene encodes CDR1 SGHTA and CDR2 FQGNSA. V lost 1 base, J lost 7 bases, and 10 bases lay in between. The CDR3 loop reads CASSLGTDIGYTF. The CDR3 DNA reads as TGTGCCAGCAGCTTAGGGACAGACATTGGCTACACCTTC. Using reference TRBV7-2 and TRBJ1-2 for the parts outside the CDR3, the full variable domain is GAGVSQSPSNKVTEKGKDVELRCDPISGHTALYWYRQSLGQGLEFLIYFQGNSAPDKSGLPSDRFSAERTGGSVSTLTIQRTQQEDSAVYLCASSLGTDIGYTFGSGTRLTVV.

This clone was seen a few times. V is TRBV18 and J is TRBJ2-7; perhaps TRBD2 as D (5 bases). The CDR3 covers 13 residues. Trimming took 3 bases from V and 5 from J, leaving 11 bases between them. CDR1 and CDR2 from the germline V gene are KGHSH and LQKENI. The CDR3 reads CASSPGIGNEQYF. The CDR3 region has the DNA TGTGCCAGCTCACCGGGAATCGGGAACGAGCAGTACTTC.

About this clone: Germline is not matched at one junction end, which may reflect a read error. The gene calls are TRBV6-1 and TRBJ2-1; TRBD2 aligns across 10 bases. From germline, CDR1 is MNHNS and CDR2 SASEGT. The CDR3 has 14 amino acids. CDR3 coding DNA: TGTGCCAGCATGAAAGCGGGGGGGTACAATGAGCAGTTATTC. Its protein is CASMKAGGYNEQLF.

The table lists this clone with many counts. V and J are TRBV20-1 and TRBJ1-1; D is undetermined. Per germline, CDR1 DFQATT and CDR2 SNEGSKA (reference sequence). Trimming removed 1 base at V and 4 bases at J, with 4 bases between. The CDR3 length is 11 residues. The CDR3 sequence is CSARASTEAFF. DNA of the CDR3: TGCAGTGCTAGAGCAAGCACTGAAGCTTTCTTT.

Relative to its sample, this clone is medium-sized. This chain links TRBV2 with TRBJ2-3; the D gene is possibly TRBD1 (6 bases). The CDR3 is 13 residues long. V shed 4 bases and J shed 1 base, with 6 bases lying between them. Germline CDR1 SNHLY, CDR2 FYNNEI. The CDR3 reads CASSGQGTDTQYF. The CDR3, as DNA: TGTGCCAGCAGTGGACAGGGCACAGATACGCAGTATTTT.

The chain joins TRBV6-2 or TRBV6-3 to TRBJ2-6, with D perhaps matching TRBD1 (5 bases). The CDR3 is 16 amino acids. Germline values: CDR1 MNHEY, CDR2 SVGEGT. V dropped 0 bases and J dropped 1 base, with 7 bases sitting between them. The CDR3 DNA is TGTGCCAGCAGTTACTCAGGGGATTCTGGGGCCAACGTCCTGACTTTC. The encoded protein is CASSYSGDSGANVLTF.